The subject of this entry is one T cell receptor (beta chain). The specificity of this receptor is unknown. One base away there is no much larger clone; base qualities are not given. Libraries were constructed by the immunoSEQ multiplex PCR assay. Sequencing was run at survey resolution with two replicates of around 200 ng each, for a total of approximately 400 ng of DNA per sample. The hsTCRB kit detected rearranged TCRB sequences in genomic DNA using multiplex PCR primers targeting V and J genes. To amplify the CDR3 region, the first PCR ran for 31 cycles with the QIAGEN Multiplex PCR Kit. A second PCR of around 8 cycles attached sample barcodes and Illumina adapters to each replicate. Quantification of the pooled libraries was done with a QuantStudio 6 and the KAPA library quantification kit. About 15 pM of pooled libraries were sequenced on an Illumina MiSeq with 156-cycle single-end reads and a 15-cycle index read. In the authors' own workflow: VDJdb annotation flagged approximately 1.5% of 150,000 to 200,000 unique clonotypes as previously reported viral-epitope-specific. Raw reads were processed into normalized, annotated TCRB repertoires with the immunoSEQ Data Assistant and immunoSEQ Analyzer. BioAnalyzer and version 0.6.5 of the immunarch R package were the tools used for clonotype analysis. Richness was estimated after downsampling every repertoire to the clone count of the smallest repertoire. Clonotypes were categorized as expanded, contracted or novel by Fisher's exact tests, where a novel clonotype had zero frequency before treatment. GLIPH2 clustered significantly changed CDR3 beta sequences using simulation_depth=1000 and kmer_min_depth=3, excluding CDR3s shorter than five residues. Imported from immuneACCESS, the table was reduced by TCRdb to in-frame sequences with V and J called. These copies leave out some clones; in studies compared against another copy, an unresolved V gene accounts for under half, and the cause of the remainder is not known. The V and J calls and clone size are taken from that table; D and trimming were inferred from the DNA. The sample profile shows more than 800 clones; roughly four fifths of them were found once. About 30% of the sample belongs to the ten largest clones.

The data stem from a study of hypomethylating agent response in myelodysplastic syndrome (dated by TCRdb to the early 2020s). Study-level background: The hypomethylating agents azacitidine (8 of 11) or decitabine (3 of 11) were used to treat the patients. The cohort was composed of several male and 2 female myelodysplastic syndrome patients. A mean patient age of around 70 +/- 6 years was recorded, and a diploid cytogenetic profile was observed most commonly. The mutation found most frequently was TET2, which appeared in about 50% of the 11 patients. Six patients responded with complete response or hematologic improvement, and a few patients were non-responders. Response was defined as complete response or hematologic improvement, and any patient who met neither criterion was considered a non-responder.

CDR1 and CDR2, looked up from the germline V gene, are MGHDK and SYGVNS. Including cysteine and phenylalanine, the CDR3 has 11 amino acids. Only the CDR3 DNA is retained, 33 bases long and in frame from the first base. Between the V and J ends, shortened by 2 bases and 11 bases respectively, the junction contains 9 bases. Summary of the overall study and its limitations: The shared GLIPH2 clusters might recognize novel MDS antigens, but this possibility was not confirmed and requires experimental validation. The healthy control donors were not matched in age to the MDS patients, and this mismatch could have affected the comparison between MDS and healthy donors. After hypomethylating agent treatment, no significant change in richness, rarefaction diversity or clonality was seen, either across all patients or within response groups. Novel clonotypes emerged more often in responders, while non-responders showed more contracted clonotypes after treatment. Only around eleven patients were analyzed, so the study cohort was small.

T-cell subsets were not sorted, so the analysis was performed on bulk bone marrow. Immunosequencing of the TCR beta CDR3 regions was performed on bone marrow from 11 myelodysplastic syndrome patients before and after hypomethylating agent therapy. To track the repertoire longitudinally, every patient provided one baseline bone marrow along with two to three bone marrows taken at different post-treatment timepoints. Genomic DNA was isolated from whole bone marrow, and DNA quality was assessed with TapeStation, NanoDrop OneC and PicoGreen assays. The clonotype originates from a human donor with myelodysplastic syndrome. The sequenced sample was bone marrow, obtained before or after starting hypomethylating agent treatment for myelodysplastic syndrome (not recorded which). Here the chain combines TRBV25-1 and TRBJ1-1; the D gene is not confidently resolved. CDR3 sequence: CASSEARAAFF. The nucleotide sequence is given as TGTGCCAGCAGTGAAGCCCGTGCTGCTTTCTTT.